These T cell receptor beta chains were read from a single sample in a study of cytomegalovirus exposure and HLA in healthy donors. Profiled with immunoSEQ multiplex PCR; TCRdb holds only in-frame clones, not every one. The data contain approximately 230,000 clones, 87% of them singletons. Material: PBMCs. These receptors were collected from a man aged 18 to 35 in good health and CMV-seropositive. CDR3s include the opening cysteine and the closing phenylalanine or tryptophan. D genes are given only for firm matches. Size is omitted from some rows. Given values are once, few, many or a class for expanded clones.

V gene: TRBV29-1
J gene: TRBJ2-3
CDR3 length: 13
clone size: -
D gene: -
CDR3 DNA: TGCAGCGTTGAGAGGAGGGTGGTGGATACGCAGTATTTT
CDR3 protein: CSVERRVVDTQYF

V gene: TRBV6-1
J gene: TRBJ2-5
CDR3 length: 14
clone size: -
D gene: -
CDR3 DNA: TGTGCCAGCAGTGTGACCAGCGGCCAAGAGACCCAGTACTTC
CDR3 protein: CASSVTSGQETQYF

V gene: TRBV28
J gene: TRBJ1-4
CDR3 length: 15
clone size: -
D gene: -
CDR3 DNA: TGTGCCAGCAGCTCCCCAGGGGCGCACCGTGAAAAACTGTTTTTT
CDR3 protein: CASSSPGAHREKLFF

V gene: TRBV6-1
J gene: TRBJ1-2
CDR3 length: 14
clone size: few
D gene: TRBD1
CDR3 DNA: TGTGCCAGCAGTTTCGGACAGGGATCGGATGGCTACACCTTC
CDR3 protein: CASSFGQGSDGYTF

V gene: TRBV5-6
J gene: TRBJ2-7
CDR3 length: 11
clone size: -
D gene: -
CDR3 DNA: TGTGCCAGCAGCACCTTCTACGAGCAGTACTTC
CDR3 protein: CASSTFYEQYF

V gene: TRBV6-1
J gene: TRBJ1-5
CDR3 length: 13
clone size: -
D gene: TRBD1
CDR3 DNA: TGTGCCAGCACCCCCGGGCCAGGGGGCGGGGAGCATTTT
CDR3 protein: CASTPGPGGGEHF

V gene: TRBV6-1
J gene: TRBJ1-1
CDR3 length: 13
clone size: -
D gene: -
CDR3 DNA: TGTGCCAGCATGATCGGGACGCCCGGCGGGGCTTTCTTT
CDR3 protein: CASMIGTPGGAFF

V gene: TRBV2
J gene: TRBJ2-1
CDR3 length: 15
clone size: -
D gene: -
CDR3 DNA: TGTGCCAGCAGCGCGGCCGCGTGGGGTGAAAATGAGCAGTTCTTC
CDR3 protein: CASSAAAWGENEQFF

V gene: TRBV4-1
J gene: TRBJ2-7
CDR3 length: 19
clone size: -
D gene: -
CDR3 DNA: TGCGCCAGCAGCCAAGAGGGGGCCCGGGCGGGGGAGCACCCTTACGAGCAGTACTTC
CDR3 protein: CASSQEGARAGEHPYEQYF

V gene: TRBV6-6
J gene: TRBJ1-1
CDR3 length: 12
clone size: once
D gene: -
CDR3 DNA: TGTGCCAGCAGTGCCACCGGGACTGAAGCTTTCTTT
CDR3 protein: CASSATGTEAFF

V gene: TRBV5-1
J gene: TRBJ2-2
CDR3 length: 16
clone size: -
D gene: TRBD1
CDR3 DNA: TGCGCCAGCAGCTCGGGACAGGGGGCTCGGACCGGGGAGCTGTTTTTT
CDR3 protein: CASSSGQGARTGELFF

V gene: TRBV10-2
J gene: TRBJ1-2
CDR3 length: 17
clone size: -
D gene: TRBD1
CDR3 DNA: TGCGCCAGCAGTGCCCTACCGGGACAGGTTTCTAACTATGGCTACACCTTC
CDR3 protein: CASSALPGQVSNYGYTF

V gene: TRBV7-3
J gene: TRBJ2-2
CDR3 length: 12
clone size: -
D gene: -
CDR3 DNA: TGTGCCAGCAGCCCGCGAACCGGGGAGCTGTTTTTT
CDR3 protein: CASSPRTGELFF

V gene: TRBV27
J gene: TRBJ1-1
CDR3 length: 14
clone size: -
D gene: TRBD1
CDR3 DNA: TGTGCCAGCAGCCGTCAGACAGGGGGCACTGAAGCTTTCTTT
CDR3 protein: CASSRQTGGTEAFF

V gene: TRBV10-3
J gene: TRBJ2-7
CDR3 length: 13
clone size: -
D gene: -
CDR3 DNA: TGTGCCATCAGTGAAAGCGCGACCTACGAGCAGTACTTC
CDR3 protein: CAISESATYEQYF

V gene: TRBV28
J gene: TRBJ1-2
CDR3 length: 13
clone size: -
D gene: -
CDR3 DNA: TGTGCCAGCAGCCGCCCAGGGTTCTATGGCTACACCTTC
CDR3 protein: CASSRPGFYGYTF

V gene: TRBV6-1
J gene: TRBJ1-1
CDR3 length: 14
clone size: -
D gene: -
CDR3 DNA: TGTGCCAGCAGTGAAAACAGGATCTTGACTGAAGCTTTCTTT
CDR3 protein: CASSENRILTEAFF

V gene: TRBV11-2
J gene: TRBJ2-3
CDR3 length: 14
clone size: -
D gene: -
CDR3 DNA: TGTGCCAGCAGCTTAGATCGGACCTCAGATACGCAGTATTTT
CDR3 protein: CASSLDRTSDTQYF

V gene: TRBV27
J gene: TRBJ2-1
CDR3 length: 11
clone size: -
D gene: -
CDR3 DNA: TGTGCCAGCAGTAAGGGGAATGAGCAGTTCTTC
CDR3 protein: CASSKGNEQFF

V gene: TRBV7-9
J gene: TRBJ2-7
CDR3 length: 14
clone size: -
D gene: TRBD2
CDR3 DNA: TGTGCCAGCAGCCCGGGACTAGCGGGCTACGAGCAGTACTTC
CDR3 protein: CASSPGLAGYEQYF

V gene: TRBV28
J gene: TRBJ2-7
CDR3 length: 15
clone size: once
D gene: TRBD2
CDR3 DNA: TGTGCCAGCAGACTAGCGGGAAGCCCCTCCTACGAGCAGTACTTC
CDR3 protein: CASRLAGSPSYEQYF

V gene: TRBV5-1
J gene: TRBJ1-1
CDR3 length: 14
clone size: -
D gene: -
CDR3 DNA: TGCGCCAGCAGCTTGATGTGGCAGGACACTGAAGCTTTCTTT
CDR3 protein: CASSLMWQDTEAFF

V gene: TRBV7-3
J gene: TRBJ2-7
CDR3 length: 13
clone size: -
D gene: -
CDR3 DNA: TGTGCCAGCAGCTTAGGCAGGGACTACGAGCAGTACTTC
CDR3 protein: CASSLGRDYEQYF

V gene: TRBV27
J gene: TRBJ2-5
CDR3 length: 17
clone size: -
D gene: TRBD1
CDR3 DNA: TGTGCCAGCAGTTTATCGATGGGACAGGGGGAGAAAGAGACCCAGTACTTC
CDR3 protein: CASSLSMGQGEKETQYF

V gene: TRBV2
J gene: TRBJ1-5
CDR3 length: 12
clone size: -
D gene: -
CDR3 DNA: TGTGCCAGCAGTGCGGGCAATCAGCCCCAGCATTTT
CDR3 protein: CASSAGNQPQHF

V gene: TRBV7-2
J gene: TRBJ2-7
CDR3 length: 12
clone size: -
D gene: -
CDR3 DNA: TGTGCCAGCAGCCCCGGACTCTACGAGCAGTACTTC
CDR3 protein: CASSPGLYEQYF

V gene: TRBV18
J gene: TRBJ2-5
CDR3 length: 15
clone size: once
D gene: TRBD2
CDR3 DNA: TGTGCCAGCTCACCTATAGCGGGAGGGCAAGAGACCCAGTACTTC
CDR3 protein: CASSPIAGGQETQYF

V gene: TRBV2
J gene: TRBJ2-1
CDR3 length: 12
clone size: -
D gene: -
CDR3 DNA: TGTGCCAGCAGTGAAGGGGTGGGAGAGCAGTTCTTC
CDR3 protein: CASSEGVGEQFF

V gene: TRBV28
J gene: TRBJ1-1
CDR3 length: 16
clone size: -
D gene: -
CDR3 DNA: TGTGCCAGCAGTCCCCTGGGGGTAGGGCGAAACACTGAAGCTTTCTTT
CDR3 protein: CASSPLGVGRNTEAFF

V gene: TRBV7-9
J gene: TRBJ2-2
CDR3 length: 13
clone size: -
D gene: -
CDR3 DNA: TGTGCCAGCAGCTTCGTGAACACCGGGGAGCTGTTTTTT
CDR3 protein: CASSFVNTGELFF

V gene: TRBV2
J gene: TRBJ2-3
CDR3 length: 12
clone size: -
D gene: -
CDR3 DNA: TGTGCCAGCACCATAAGGGGGGATACGCAGTATTTT
CDR3 protein: CASTIRGDTQYF

V gene: TRBV5-1
J gene: TRBJ1-1
CDR3 length: 17
clone size: -
D gene: -
CDR3 DNA: TGCGCCAGCAGCTTGGAGTCCCGCCGGACGGGGAACACTGAAGCTTTCTTT
CDR3 protein: CASSLESRRTGNTEAFF

V gene: TRBV2
J gene: TRBJ2-7
CDR3 length: 16
clone size: medium-sized
D gene: -
CDR3 DNA: TGTGCCAGCAGTGACCCCCGGGATCCGTTCTCCTACGAGCAGTACTTC
CDR3 protein: CASSDPRDPFSYEQYF

V gene: TRBV6-1
J gene: TRBJ1-5
CDR3 length: 12
clone size: -
D gene: -
CDR3 DNA: TGTGCCGCCGGGGGGAACGATCAGCCCCAGCATTTT
CDR3 protein: CAAGGNDQPQHF

V gene: TRBV7-6
J gene: TRBJ2-1
CDR3 length: 12
clone size: -
D gene: -
CDR3 DNA: TGTGCCAGCAGCGCCGGCTATGGGGAGCAGTTCTTC
CDR3 protein: CASSAGYGEQFF

V gene: TRBV30
J gene: TRBJ1-1
CDR3 length: 13
clone size: -
D gene: -
CDR3 DNA: TGTGCCTGGAGTTGGGGGGGGCCCACTGAAGCTTTCTTT
CDR3 protein: CAWSWGGPTEAFF

V gene: TRBV4-2
J gene: TRBJ2-7
CDR3 length: 16
clone size: -
D gene: -
CDR3 DNA: TGTGCCAGCAGCCAAGATTTCGGCAGTAGCTCCTACGAGCAGTACTTC
CDR3 protein: CASSQDFGSSSYEQYF

V gene: TRBV4-1
J gene: TRBJ1-5
CDR3 length: 14
clone size: -
D gene: -
CDR3 DNA: TGCGCCAGCAGCCAATCTAATCGCAATCAGCCCCAGCATTTT
CDR3 protein: CASSQSNRNQPQHF

V gene: TRBV5-1
J gene: TRBJ2-2
CDR3 length: 16
clone size: -
D gene: TRBD2
CDR3 DNA: TGCGCCAGCAGCTTGGAGGCTAGCGGGAACACCGGGGAGCTGTTTTTT
CDR3 protein: CASSLEASGNTGELFF

V gene: TRBV2
J gene: TRBJ2-3
CDR3 length: 16
clone size: -
D gene: TRBD2
CDR3 DNA: TGTGCCAGCAGTGCGTTTGGTAGCGGGAGCACAGATACGCAGTATTTT
CDR3 protein: CASSAFGSGSTDTQYF

V gene: TRBV5-1
J gene: TRBJ2-1
CDR3 length: 12
clone size: -
D gene: -
CDR3 DNA: TGCGCCAGCAGCGGAACAGTCCTTGAGCAGTTCTTC
CDR3 protein: CASSGTVLEQFF

V gene: TRBV29-1
J gene: TRBJ2-7
CDR3 length: 11
clone size: -
D gene: -
CDR3 DNA: TGCAGCGTTGAGGGAACTAGCAAACAGTACTTC
CDR3 protein: CSVEGTSKQYF

V gene: TRBV5-8
J gene: TRBJ2-7
CDR3 length: 18
clone size: -
D gene: -
CDR3 DNA: TGTGCCAGCAGCCCCAACCCGGGACTCCTCATGAGCTCCTACGAGCAGTACTTC
CDR3 protein: CASSPNPGLLMSSYEQYF

V gene: TRBV27
J gene: TRBJ2-2
CDR3 length: 16
clone size: -
D gene: TRBD1
CDR3 DNA: TGTGCCAGCAGTCCGGGACAGCTGACGAACACCGGGGAGCTGTTTTTT
CDR3 protein: CASSPGQLTNTGELFF

V gene: TRBV6-1
J gene: TRBJ2-1
CDR3 length: 18
clone size: -
D gene: TRBD2
CDR3 DNA: TGTGCCAGCAGTGTCGGCTATGGGGGGGGTGGCTCCTACAATGAGCAGTTCTTC
CDR3 protein: CASSVGYGGGGSYNEQFF

V gene: TRBV27
J gene: TRBJ2-7
CDR3 length: 15
clone size: -
D gene: -
CDR3 DNA: TGTGCCAGCAGTATGTCCGACAGAAGCTCCTACGAGCAGTACTTC
CDR3 protein: CASSMSDRSSYEQYF

V gene: TRBV5-6
J gene: TRBJ1-1
CDR3 length: 11
clone size: once
D gene: -
CDR3 DNA: TGTGCCAGCAGCCTTAACGGGGTGGCTTTCTTT
CDR3 protein: CASSLNGVAFF

V gene: TRBV2
J gene: TRBJ2-5
CDR3 length: 14
clone size: -
D gene: -
CDR3 DNA: TGTGCCAGCAGCCCGGGGGGCGGGTGGGAGACCCAGTACTTC
CDR3 protein: CASSPGGGWETQYF

V gene: TRBV2
J gene: TRBJ2-3
CDR3 length: 12
clone size: -
D gene: TRBD1
CDR3 DNA: TGTGCCACCCGGGACAGGGAAGATACGCAGTATTTT
CDR3 protein: CATRDREDTQYF

V gene: TRBV6-5
J gene: TRBJ1-2
CDR3 length: 13
clone size: -
D gene: -
CDR3 DNA: TGTGCCAGCAGAAGCAGGGAAAACTATGGCTACACCTTC
CDR3 protein: CASRSRENYGYTF

V gene: TRBV27
J gene: TRBJ1-1
CDR3 length: 15
clone size: -
D gene: TRBD1
CDR3 DNA: TGTGCCAGCAGTTTCGGAACAGGGGGCGGGACTGAAGCTTTCTTT
CDR3 protein: CASSFGTGGGTEAFF

V gene: TRBV7-9
J gene: TRBJ2-1
CDR3 length: 14
clone size: -
D gene: -
CDR3 DNA: TGTGCCAGCAGCCCAACGGTCCTCTACAATGAGCAGTTCTTC
CDR3 protein: CASSPTVLYNEQFF